Shown below are 26 T cell receptor beta chains from a single sample sequenced in a study of blood T cells in healthy people across ages. The use of a sample-barcoded 5' primer and a J-beta primer mix characterized a second PCR of roughly 7 to 11 cycles. From the 5' RACE reads, TCRdb called clonotypes with MiXCR, one entry per CDR3 protein. The sample holds some 1.5 million distinct CDR3 sequences, over 25% seen once. The sequencing input was blood. The receptors were gathered from a woman younger than 45 in good health.

This clonotype was observed a few times. At one end the junction does not follow the germline gene, possibly because of a read error. V usage is TRBV28 and J usage is TRBJ2-1; 11 positions agree with TRBD2. Per germline, CDR1 MDHEN and CDR2 SYDVKM. The CDR3 has 16 amino acids. The CDR3 coding sequence is TGCCTAACCACTAGCGGGGGACCTCATGGGGTGAATGAGCAGTTCTTC. Translating it yields CLTTSGGPHGVNEQFF.

In its sample, this clonotype was seen once. J is TRBJ2-5 and V is TRBV5-4; the D gene is possibly TRBD2 (6 bases). Trimming removed 5 bases at V and 4 bases at J, with 15 bases between. The length of the CDR3 is 14 residues. CDR1 SGHNT and CDR2 YYREEE come from the germline V gene (reference sequence). The chain's CDR3 is CASREGWGRETQYF. The CDR3 DNA follows: TGTGCCAGCAGGGAGGGGTGGGGGAGAGAGACCCAGTACTTC.

V is TRBV29-1 and J is TRBJ2-7; 8 bases are shared with TRBD2. V trimming: 4 bases; J trimming: 1 base; junction bases outside the gene matches: 9. CDR1 and CDR2 from the germline V gene are SQVTM and ANQGSEA. The CDR3 contains 15 residues. The chain's CDR3 is CSVGGTSGLSYEQYF. CDR3 DNA sequence: TGCAGCGTTGGGGGAACTAGCGGATTGTCCTACGAGCAGTACTTC.

The CDR3 is CASSVSASDYNEQFF. The CDR3 DNA reads as TGTGCCAGCAGCGTCTCGGCTAGCGATTACAATGAGCAGTTCTTC. The chain is built from TRBV9 and TRBJ2-1, with TRBD2 as a possible D gene (6 bases). The CDR3 runs 15 residues. In germline, CDR1 is SGDLS, CDR2 YYNGEE. Trimming cost V 2 bases and J 4 bases, with 13 bases left between them. Filled out from reference TRBV9 and TRBJ2-1, the complete variable domain reads DSGVTQTPKHLITATGQRVTLRCSPRSGDLSVYWYQQSLDQGLQFLIQYYNGEERAKGNILERFSAQQFPDLHSELNLSSLELGDSALYFCASSVSASDYNEQFFGPGTRLTVL.

This clonotype occurred a few times. The J gene is TRBJ2-5, the V gene TRBV15, with D unresolved. Germline CDR1 is LNHNV and CDR2 is YYDKDF (reference sequence). This CDR3 has 14 residues. Trimming left V 2 bases short and J 7 bases short, with 14 bases between. DNA for the CDR3: TGTGCCACCAGCAGAAGCGACCCATGGGGGACCCAGTACTTC. This encodes CATSRSDPWGTQYF.

A few counts support this clonotype. The chain employs TRBV9 and TRBJ1-2, with 7 bases fitting TRBD1. Trimming removed 6 bases from V and 8 bases from J; junction bases left unmatched: 10. The CDR3 spans 13 residues. Germline V gene lookup returns CDR1 SGDLS and CDR2 YYNGEE. This CDR3 reads CASISPQGGGYTF. As DNA, the CDR3 is TGTGCCAGCATTAGCCCCCAGGGGGGGGGCTACACCTTC.

There are a few counts of this clonotype. The chain links TRBV3-1 to TRBJ2-1; 7 positions match TRBD2. This CDR3 spans 14 amino acids. Trimming removed 5 bases from V and 6 bases from J; junction bases left unmatched: 7. The V gene's germline CDR1 is LGHDT and CDR2 YNNKEL (reference sequence). The CDR3 loop is CASSGTNRFNEQFF. DNA for the CDR3: TGTGCCAGCAGCGGGACTAACCGATTCAATGAGCAGTTCTTC.

This clonotype was seen a handful of times. With a much larger clone just one base away, this may be a read error. This sequence joins TRBV5-1 and TRBJ2-5, with TRBD1 matching 7 bases. The CDR3 is 15 amino acids. The germline CDR1 and CDR2 sequences are SGHRS and YFSETQ. The CDR3 bases are TGCGCCAGCAGCTTGATGGGACAGCAACAAGAGGCCCAGTACTTC. Encoded protein: CASSLMGQQQEAQYF.

This clonotype was found many times. The chain joins TRBV7-2 to TRBJ1-5; 9 bases match TRBD1. The V gene end was trimmed by 5 bases and the J gene end by 6 bases; junction bases not matched to a gene: 8. Germline V gives CDR1 SGHTA, CDR2 FQGNSA. The CDR3 runs 15 residues. The CDR3 protein is CASSTRTGDRQPQHF. CDR3 in DNA: TGTGCCAGCAGCACCCGGACAGGGGATCGTCAGCCCCAGCATTTT.

In its sample, this clonotype was seen a few times. The CDR3 region has the DNA TGTGCCACCAGCAGACCCCCCGGGCCCCAAAACGGCTACACCTTC. This gives the protein CATSRPPGPQNGYTF. The genes are TRBV15 and TRBJ1-2; D remains ambiguous. V was shortened by 2 bases and J by 8 bases, with 18 bases between the two germline ends. The V gene's germline CDR1 is LNHNV and CDR2 YYDKDF (reference sequence). This CDR3 comprises 15 residues.

For this clonotype: A read error may account for a junction end that differs from germline. The V call is TRBV9, the J call TRBJ2-1, with 9 bases that match TRBD2. The CDR3 length is 18 residues. Germline V lookup: CDR1 SGDLS, CDR2 YYNGEE. As DNA, the CDR3 is TGTGCCAGCAACGTAGTGGGGCTCACTAGCGGGTCGCAAAATGAGCAGTTCTTC. It yields the protein CASNVVGLTSGSQNEQFF.

This clonotype was counted a few times. The chain uses TRBV25-1 and TRBJ2-7; D is unclear. Germline V gene lookup returns CDR1 MGHDK and CDR2 SYGVNS. V was cut by 0 bases and J by 2 bases, with 2 bases left in between. The CDR3 contains 12 residues. The CDR3 region is CASSEYTYEQYF. CDR3 coding DNA: TGTGCCAGCAGTGAATACACCTACGAGCAGTACTTC.

As to this clonotype: This clone may be a read error of a much larger clone one base away. This rearrangement joins TRBV10-1 to TRBJ2-4; D is perhaps TRBD1 (6 bases). The DNA end lines up better with TRBJ2-7; the J call may be wrong. Germline lookup yields CDR1 WNHNN and CDR2 SYGVQD (reference sequence). The length of the CDR3 is 14 residues. This chain's CDR3 is CASSGRDKYYEQYF. The DNA of the CDR3 is TGCGCCAGCAGTGGACGGGACAAATACTACGAGCAGTACTTC.

V and J are TRBV14 and TRBJ2-6; D is uncertain. Deletions cut 2 bases from V and 0 bases from J, with 5 bases between. CDR3 length equals 15 residues. The germline gives CDR1 SGHDN, CDR2 FVKESK. The CDR3 spells CASSQLYSGANVLTF. In nucleotides, the CDR3 is TGTGCCAGCAGCCAATTATACTCTGGGGCCAACGTCCTGACTTTC.

Note on this clonotype: Since a much larger clone is just one base distant, this may be a read error. The chain combines TRBV20-1 with TRBJ2-1; 9 nucleotides agree with TRBD2. The CDR3 contains 15 residues. Trimming took 5 bases from V and 10 from J; bases not matched to a gene: 15. Per the germline V gene, CDR1 is DFQATT and CDR2 is SNEGSKA (reference sequence). Here the CDR3 reads CSAALSVAGAYEQFF. Written as DNA, the CDR3 is TGCAGTGCTGCCCTTTCAGTAGCGGGAGCTTACGAGCAGTTCTTC.

This clonotype was observed a few times. The chain employs TRBV27 and TRBJ1-6; D unresolved. Germline loops: CDR1 MNHEY, CDR2 SMNVEV (reference sequence). The CDR3 totals 13 residues. The V end lost 7 bases, the J end lost 2 bases, and 6 bases lay between the germline ends. The CDR3 coding sequence is TGTGCCAGCACCGACACCTATAATTCACCCCTCCACTTT. Amino acid sequence: CASTDTYNSPLHF.

Many counts were recorded for this clonotype. The CDR3: CASSQARADTQYF. The CDR3 DNA reads TGTGCCAGCAGCCAAGCGAGAGCGGATACGCAGTATTTT. This chain joins TRBV7-2 and TRBJ2-3; no firm D call. Between the trimmed V and J ends, which lost 5 bases and 6 bases, there was a span of 12 bases. CDR1 is SGHTA and CDR2 is FQGNSA in the germline V gene. The CDR3 contains 13 residues.

In this sample, this clonotype turned up many times. The V call is TRBV5-1, the J call TRBJ1-6; the D is unclear. CDR1 is SGHRS and CDR2 is YFSETQ in the germline V gene. Trimming removed 4 bases from V and 7 bases from J, with 9 bases in between. The CDR3 contains 13 residues. CDR3 loop: CASSLQSNSPLHF. The DNA for the CDR3 is TGCGCCAGCAGCCTGCAGTCAAATTCACCCCTCCACTTT.

This clonotype was counted between two and nine times. V usage is TRBV3-1 and J usage is TRBJ2-1, with D perhaps TRBD2 (5 bases). The CDR3 spans 16 residues. CDR1 LGHDT and CDR2 YNNKEL come from the germline V gene (reference sequence). The V end lost 0 bases, the J end lost 7 bases, and 16 bases lay between the germline ends. CDR3 nucleotides: TGTGCCAGCAGCCAAGATCAACCGGGGATTGGGAATGAGCAGTTCTTC. Protein sequence: CASSQDQPGIGNEQFF.

This clonotype has just a few counts. The genes are TRBV20-1 and TRBJ1-2, with a possible D match to TRBD1 (5 bases). Germline V gene lookup returns CDR1 DFQATT and CDR2 SNEGSKA (reference sequence). There are 13 residues in the CDR3. With 8 bases removed from V and 3 bases from J, the gap between germline ends came to 16 bases. CDR3 protein: CSTHRGADYGYTF. In DNA, the CDR3 is TGCAGTACACACAGAGGGGCGGACTATGGCTACACCTTC.

A few counts support this clonotype. V and J are TRBV20-1 and TRBJ1-5, with D tentatively TRBD1 (5 bases). V lost 3 bases to trimming and J lost 2 bases, with 11 bases between them. CDR1 is DFQATT, CDR2 SNEGSKA, per germline (reference sequence). This CDR3 contains 14 residues. The CDR3 region is CSASQGKGNQPQHF. The CDR3 nucleotides are TGCAGTGCTAGCCAGGGAAAGGGCAATCAGCCCCAGCATTTT.

The table lists this clonotype with a few counts. The chain recombines TRBV7-9 with TRBJ1-2; TRBD1 aligns across 7 bases. The CDR3 extends over 15 amino acids. The junction had 9 bases not matched to a gene; V was cut back by 5 bases and J by 3 bases. Germline assignment: CDR1 SEHNR and CDR2 FQNEAQ (reference sequence). DNA for the CDR3: TGTGCCAGCAGCCCCGACAGGGAAAGGCACTATGGCTACACCTTC. Amino acids: CASSPDRERHYGYTF.

The V and J genes are TRBV18 and TRBJ2-7; TRBD1 or TRBD2 may be the D gene (5 bases each). The CDR3 has 14 residues. V gave up 6 bases and J gave up 1 base, with 13 bases separating them. Germline assignment: CDR1 KGHSH and CDR2 LQKENI. CDR3 loop: CASSIGTVSYEQYF. The CDR3 DNA reads as TGTGCCAGCTCGATAGGGACGGTTTCCTACGAGCAGTACTTC.

This sequence joins TRBV29-1 and TRBJ2-1, with 7 bases that match TRBD2. The CDR3 runs 15 residues. CDR1 and CDR2 from the germline V gene are SQVTM and ANQGSEA. V dropped 5 bases and J dropped 6; count of bases not matched to a gene: 13. In nucleotides, the CDR3 is TGCAGCGTTATGGTGCGGGGGAGGGCCCTCAATGAGCAGTTCTTC. Its translation is CSVMVRGRALNEQFF.

Ten or more counts support this clonotype. The chain has TRBV29-1 and TRBJ2-7, with D possibly matching TRBD1 (6 bases). The CDR3 covers 11 residues. Trimming shortened V by 0 bases and J by 7 bases, and 7 bases separated the two germline ends. The germline gives CDR1 SQVTM, CDR2 ANQGSEA. This chain's CDR3 is CSVEEGGEQYF. In DNA form, the CDR3 reads TGCAGCGTTGAAGAAGGGGGTGAGCAGTACTTC.

In its sample, this clonotype was seen a few times. The V gene is TRBV12-5, the J gene TRBJ2-1, with 11 bases matching TRBD1. V dropped 4 bases and J dropped 4; count of bases not matched to a gene: 9. Germline V CDR1 and CDR2: LGHNT, FRNRAP. The CDR3 spans 17 residues. The CDR3 loop is CASGSPRDRGFYNEQFF. The CDR3 coding sequence is TGTGCTAGTGGTTCTCCTCGGGACAGGGGGTTTTACAATGAGCAGTTCTTC.